A single T cell receptor (beta chain) is shown here with its context. The PCR employed 60 Vbeta primers together with 13 Jbeta primers. Generated by immunoSEQ multiplex PCR, the TCRdb table keeps only in-frame clones and is missing some. The repertoire includes over 95,000 clones, roughly 80% of them detected once, and 2% to 3% sits in the top ten. This record comes from a study of cytomegalovirus exposure and HLA in healthy donors. Study-wide context: Unique TCRs numbering about 85 million, obtained from HLA-typed donors, made up an early data release.

The CDR3 sequence is 12 residues long. This clonotype was sampled from a female donor in good health and CMV-seronegative. The rearrangement uses TRBV21-1 and TRBJ2-5; the tabulated D call, TRBD2, remains unverified against the DNA. TRBV21-1 has pseudogene status. Sequencing used PBMCs. This CDR3 is CASRLNQETQYF. The CDR3 bases are TGTGCCAGCAGACTAAACCAAGAGACCCAGTACTTC.